The 26 T cell receptor beta chains reported below all come from one sample, sequenced in a study of cytomegalovirus exposure and HLA in healthy donors (dated by TCRdb to about 2017). Library preparation employed the immunoSEQ multiplex PCR assay. For the multiplex PCR, a mixture combining 60 forward primers for TCR Vbeta segments and 13 reverse primers for TCR Jbeta segments was used. In TCRdb, the immuneACCESS table is reduced to in-frame sequences with V and J assigned. These tables do not hold every clone; where another copy was compared, an unresolved V gene accounts for under half, and the others remain unexplained. The sample has some 180,000 clones on record, about 13% of them singletons. The top ten clonotypes cover 7.8% of the sample. The sample was PBMCs. These receptors came from a man aged 45-60 years in good health and CMV-seropositive.

A few counts support this clone. The CDR3 is CASSASWTSLEQFF. The DNA for the CDR3 is TGTGCCAGCAGCGCCTCATGGACTAGCCTAGAGCAGTTCTTC. The V call is TRBV9, the J call TRBJ2-1, with 8 bases lining up with TRBD2. Germline trimming cut 3 bases from V and 10 bases from J; bases unmatched to any gene: 9. The CDR3 consists of 14 residues. CDR1 is SGDLS, CDR2 YYNGEE, per germline.

This clone was seen a handful of times. The V gene is TRBV2, the J gene TRBJ1-2, with D possibly matching TRBD1 (5 bases). The germline CDR1 and CDR2 sequences are SNHLY and FYNNEI. V was shortened by 6 bases and J by 8 bases, with 19 bases between the two germline ends. The CDR3 is made up of 14 amino acids. CDR3 region: CASSLGGVGGGYTF. The CDR3 DNA reads as TGTGCCAGCAGCCTTGGGGGGGTCGGAGGCGGCTACACCTTC.

The V call is TRBV7-2, the J call TRBJ1-5, with 8 nucleotides matching TRBD1. Germline lookup yields CDR1 SGHTA and CDR2 FQGNSA. V gave up 6 bases and J gave up 7 bases; unmatched junction bases: 5. The CDR3 contains 13 residues. This chain's CDR3 is CASRDREGQPQHF. The CDR3, as DNA: TGTGCCAGCAGGGACAGGGAAGGGCAGCCCCAGCATTTT.

This clone was found many times. The CDR3 is CASSSEYGNDQETQYF. CDR3 nucleotide sequence: TGTGCCAGCAGCTCCGAGTATGGTAATGACCAAGAGACCCAGTACTTC. The V call is TRBV7-8, the J call TRBJ2-5; no clear D gene. Germline V gives CDR1 SGHVS, CDR2 FQNEAQ. This CDR3 has 16 residues. The V and J ends lost 4 bases and 0 bases respectively, with 15 bases between them. Drawing the rest from reference TRBV7-8 and TRBJ2-5, the complete variable domain is GAGVSQSPRYKVAKRGQDVALRCDPISGHVSLFWYQQALGQGPEFLTYFQNEAQLDKSGLPSDRFFAERPEGSVSTLKIQRTQQEDSAVYLCASSSEYGNDQETQYFGPGTRLLVL.

This clone was seen more than once but under ten times. The chain combines TRBV6-5 with TRBJ1-2; possible D gene TRBD1, 5 bases. The CDR3 extends over 15 amino acids. CDR1 is MNHEY, CDR2 SVGAGI, per germline. Trimming took 0 bases from V and 4 from J, leaving 12 bases between them. The CDR3 nucleotides are TGTGCCAGCAGTTACTCTGACGGGGGACCCTATGGCTACACCTTC. Translating gives CASSYSDGGPYGYTF.

This clone was seen a handful of times. The chain uses TRBV5-1 and TRBJ2-3; 15 bases line up with TRBD2. The CDR3 covers 17 residues. V dropped 2 bases and J dropped 6; count of bases not matched to a gene: 7. CDR1 SGHRS and CDR2 YFSETQ come from the germline V gene. CDR3 coding DNA: TGCGCCAGCAGCTTAGGGGGGACTAGCGGGGGGCTTGATACGCAGTATTTT. Its protein is CASSLGGTSGGLDTQYF.

The V gene is TRBV19, the J gene TRBJ1-5; D gene uncertain. CDR1 and CDR2 (germline): LNHDA, SQIVND (reference sequence). Trimming removed 5 bases from V and 11 bases from J, with 13 bases in between. CDR3 length: 12 amino acids. Here the CDR3 reads CASSPGVAAQHF. DNA for the CDR3: TGTGCCAGTAGTCCCGGGGTGGCGGCCCAGCATTTT.

The V call is TRBV4-1, the J call TRBJ2-1, with 7 bases lining up with TRBD1. Germline lookup yields CDR1 MGHRA and CDR2 YSYEKL. Germline trimming cut 0 bases from V and 15 bases from J; bases unmatched to any gene: 14. This CDR3 region has 15 residues. The CDR3 DNA reads TGCGCCAGCAGCCAAGATGTGATACAGGGGCGAAAGCGGTTCTTC. Translating it yields CASSQDVIQGRKRFF.

V and J are TRBV9 and TRBJ2-5; possible D gene TRBD2, 5 bases. The germline CDR1 and CDR2 sequences are SGDLS and YYNGEE. This CDR3 has 14 amino acids. Trimming removed 0 bases from V and 3 bases from J, with 9 bases in between. CDR3 in amino acids: CASSVGFGEETQYF. Written as DNA, the CDR3 is TGTGCCAGCAGCGTAGGTTTCGGGGAAGAGACCCAGTACTTC.

In its sample, this clone was seen a few times. V usage is TRBV30 and J usage is TRBJ2-7; 11 bases agree with TRBD1. Germline CDR1 and CDR2: GTSNPN and SVGIG (reference sequence). The ends lost 2 bases at V and 4 bases at J; junction bases unmatched: 4. The CDR3 spans 14 residues. The DNA of the CDR3 is TGTGCCTGGAGTCCCGGGACAGGGGGTTACGAGCAGTACTTC. It encodes CAWSPGTGGYEQYF. Drawing the rest from reference TRBV30 and TRBJ2-7, the complete variable domain is SQTIHQWPATLVQPVGSPLSLECTVEGTSNPNLYWYRQAAGRGLQLLFYSVGIGQISSEVPQNLSASRPQDRQFILSSKKLLLSDSGFYLCAWSPGTGGYEQYFGPGTRLTVT.

The rearrangement uses TRBV9 and TRBJ1-3, with a tentative D call TRBD1 (5 bases). Germline CDR1 reads SGDLS; CDR2 reads YYNGEE. Trimming took 4 bases from V and 0 from J, leaving 11 bases between them. The CDR3 contains 15 residues. The CDR3 DNA reads TGTGCCAGCAGCCGAGGCAGGGACTCTGGAAACACCATATATTTT. Translated, it gives CASSRGRDSGNTIYF.

This clone was seen a handful of times. The chain recombines TRBV7-2 with TRBJ1-1; D may be TRBD1 (5 bases). The CDR3 extends over 14 amino acids. Germline V CDR1 and CDR2: SGHTA, FQGNSA. Trimming took 6 bases from V and 11 from J, leaving 22 bases between them. In DNA, the CDR3 is TGTGCCAGCAGTTCAAGTAGGGGCCTACAGAGGGCTTTCTTT. Its translation is CASSSSRGLQRAFF.

This clone was seen a few times. This sequence joins TRBV9 and TRBJ1-3, with a tentative D call TRBD1 (6 bases). The CDR3 is 17 amino acids. Germline values: CDR1 SGDLS, CDR2 YYNGEE. Trimming stripped 0 bases from V and 2 bases from J, with 15 bases between. CDR3 sequence (DNA): TGTGCCAGCAGCGTAGTGGACAGCGTTTTGACTGGAAACACCATATATTTT. The encoded protein is CASSVVDSVLTGNTIYF.

This clone was counted between two and nine times. The CDR3 nucleotides read TGTGCCAGCAGCTTTGGGGGCCCCACTGAAGCTTTCTTT. This sequence encodes CASSFGGPTEAFF. The rearrangement uses TRBV5-6 and TRBJ1-1; D possibly corresponds to TRBD1 (6 bases). The CDR3 runs to 13 residues. Germline values: CDR1 SGHDT, CDR2 YYEEEE. V was cut by 2 bases and J by 4 bases, with 9 bases left in between.

This clone appeared a few times. The V gene is TRBV2, the J gene TRBJ2-6, with D tentatively TRBD2 (7 bases). The germline CDR1 and CDR2 sequences are SNHLY and FYNNEI. This CDR3 is 15 amino acids long. Deletions cut 10 bases from V and 2 bases from J, with 15 bases between. The CDR3 protein is CATGAGAAGANVLTF. CDR3 bases: TGTGCCACAGGTGCGGGGGCAGCTGGGGCCAACGTCCTGACTTTC.

The table lists this clone with a few counts. The rearrangement uses TRBV6-1 and TRBJ1-5; 7 bases are a match to TRBD1. The CDR3 spans 13 residues. Germline CDR1 MNHNS, CDR2 SASEGT. With V trimmed by 3 bases and J by 7 bases, 3 bases remained unmatched. The CDR3: CASSEAGGQPQHF. CDR3 nucleotide sequence: TGTGCCAGCAGTGAGGCAGGGGGACAGCCCCAGCATTTT.

This clone was counted between two and nine times. The chain links TRBV29-1 to TRBJ1-1; D is unclear. The CDR3 covers 12 residues. The germline V gene has CDR1 SQVTM and CDR2 ANQGSEA. The ends were cut back, 7 bases at V and 1 base at J, with 10 bases in the middle. CDR3 sequence (DNA): TGCAGCGCAAGCAGGTCGAACACTGAAGCTTTCTTT. Translating gives CSASRSNTEAFF.

The chain employs TRBV7-2 and TRBJ1-5, with 9 positions matching TRBD1. The CDR3 is 14 residues long. Germline V gives CDR1 SGHTA, CDR2 FQGNSA. V lost 6 bases, J lost 6 bases, and 6 bases stayed unmatched. The CDR3 reads CASSYGQGSQPQHF. The CDR3, as DNA: TGTGCCAGCAGTTACGGACAGGGGAGTCAGCCCCAGCATTTT.

J is TRBJ1-6 and V is TRBV27; unclear D gene. Germline V gene data show CDR1 as MNHEY and CDR2 as SMNVEV (reference sequence). The CDR3 contains 14 residues. The germline V and J ends were trimmed by 1 base and 7 bases, with 8 bases remaining between them. This CDR3 reads CASSLFHRNSPLHF. In DNA form, the CDR3 reads TGTGCCAGCAGTTTATTTCACCGGAATTCACCCCTCCACTTT.

The genes are TRBV18 and TRBJ2-1; no firm D call. The CDR3 is 14 amino acids. Trimming took 4 bases from V and 7 from J, leaving 14 bases between them. Per the germline V gene, CDR1 is KGHSH and CDR2 is LQKENI. CDR3 nucleotide sequence: TGTGCCAGCTCACAACAAAACCGGAGAAATGAGCAGTTCTTC. Translated: CASSQQNRRNEQFF.

This CDR3 is CASSPAPRDTQYF. The CDR3, as DNA: TGTGCCAGCAGCCCCGCGCCCCGGGATACGCAGTATTTT. This sequence joins TRBV7-8 and TRBJ2-3; no firm D call. The CDR3 sequence is 13 residues long. Germline loops: CDR1 SGHVS, CDR2 FQNEAQ. V lost 5 bases, J lost 6 bases, and 12 bases lay in between.

This clone was counted ten times or more. The V gene is TRBV28, the J gene TRBJ1-6; D unresolved. The V gene lost 4 bases and the J gene lost 7 bases, with 5 bases spanning the gap. The CDR3 has 12 amino acids. CDR1 MDHEN and CDR2 SYDVKM come from the germline V gene. The CDR3 DNA reads as TGTGCCAGCAGTTCGACAAATTCACCCCTCCACTTT. It codes for CASSSTNSPLHF.

This clone was seen only a few times. The CDR3 region is CAWSAPLGTVIYEQYF. The DNA of the CDR3 is TGTGCCTGGAGCGCCCCCCTTGGGACAGTAATCTACGAGCAGTACTTC. J is TRBJ2-7 and V is TRBV30; 7 bases are shared with TRBD1. This CDR3 has 16 residues. CDR1 is GTSNPN, CDR2 SVGIG, per germline (reference sequence). The junction had 14 bases not matched to a gene; V was cut back by 3 bases and J by 3 bases.

There are a few counts of this clone. In nucleotides, the CDR3 is TGTGCCAGCAGCTTAGCGGCAGGGAAGGCGAACACTGAAGCTTTCTTT. Its protein product is CASSLAAGKANTEAFF. The chain employs TRBV7-6 and TRBJ1-1, with a possible D match to TRBD1 (5 bases). Germline V lookup: CDR1 SGHVS, CDR2 FNYEAQ. The V end lost 0 bases, the J end lost 1 base, and 12 bases lay between the germline ends. This CDR3 spans 16 amino acids.

This chain links TRBV25-1 with TRBJ1-5; D possibly corresponds to TRBD1 (6 bases). V dropped 2 bases and J dropped 6 bases, with 8 bases sitting between them. This CDR3 is 13 amino acids long. The germline V gene encodes CDR1 MGHDK and CDR2 SYGVNS. The CDR3 loop is CASSETGSQPQHF. As DNA, the CDR3 is TGTGCCAGCAGTGAAACAGGGTCTCAGCCCCAGCATTTT. Full variable domain (remainder filled in from reference TRBV25-1 and TRBJ1-5): EADIYQTPRYLVIGTGKKITLECSQTMGHDKMYWYQQDPGMELHLIHYSYGVNSTEKGDLSSESTVSRIRTEHFPLTLESARPSHTSQYLCASSETGSQPQHFGDGTRLSIL.

This clone was detected only a few times. The chain combines TRBV6-5 with TRBJ1-2; D is unclear. The germline V and J ends were trimmed by 7 bases and 2 bases, with 14 bases remaining between them. Germline-derived CDR1 and CDR2 are MNHEY and SVGAGI. CDR3 length: 14 residues. The CDR3 region is CASTKPGINYGYTF. The CDR3 region has the DNA TGTGCCAGCACCAAGCCCGGGATCAACTATGGCTACACCTTC.